This T cell receptor (beta chain) was observed in a study of blood T cell repertoires in COVID-19. V was clipped by 1 base and J by 6 bases, with 18 bases between them. The germline V gene encodes CDR1 GTSNPN and CDR2 SVGIG (reference sequence). This CDR3 contains 15 residues. Sequencing used immunoSEQ multiplex PCR; TCRdb keeps in-frame clones, though not all of them. This sample has around 480,000 clones, with about 87% found just once. The sequenced sample was peripheral blood. The chain employs TRBV30 and TRBJ1-2, with D perhaps TRBD1 (5 bases). The TCR comes from a woman in her 50s with COVID-19, enrolled during active disease. The CDR3 is CAWSGQGTVVNGYTF. The CDR3 bases are TGTGCCTGGAGTGGTCAGGGTACGGTGGTGAATGGCTACACCTTC.